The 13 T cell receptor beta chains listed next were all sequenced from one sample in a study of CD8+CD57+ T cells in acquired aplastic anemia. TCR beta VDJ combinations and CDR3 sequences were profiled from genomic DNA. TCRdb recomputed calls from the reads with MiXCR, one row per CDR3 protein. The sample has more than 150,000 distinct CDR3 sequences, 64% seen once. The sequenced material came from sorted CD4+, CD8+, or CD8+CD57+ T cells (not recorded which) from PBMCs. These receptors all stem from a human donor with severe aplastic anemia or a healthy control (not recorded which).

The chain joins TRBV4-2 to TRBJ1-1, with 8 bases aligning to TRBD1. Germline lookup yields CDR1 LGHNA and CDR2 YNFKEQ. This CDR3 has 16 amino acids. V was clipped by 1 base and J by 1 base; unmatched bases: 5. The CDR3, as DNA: TGTGCCAGCAGCCAAGCCGCGGGACAGGAGAACACTGAAGCTTTCTTT. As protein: CASSQAAGQENTEAFF.

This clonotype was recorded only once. In DNA, the CDR3 is TGTGCCAGCACTGGGGGATTAGGCTATGGCTACACCTTC. Encoded protein: CASTGGLGYGYTF. The genes are TRBV2 and TRBJ1-2; maybe TRBD1 (5 bases). The CDR3 is 13 residues long. V lost 7 bases and J 4 bases, leaving 13 bases between the germline ends. Germline-derived CDR1 and CDR2 are SNHLY and FYNNEI.

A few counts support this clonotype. CDR3 DNA: TGCAGTGCTAGCGGACAGGGGTATGGCTACACCTTC. Translated: CSASGQGYGYTF. This rearrangement joins TRBV20-1 to TRBJ1-2, with 9 bases identical to TRBD1. The J segment lost 5 bases and the V segment lost 3 bases, leaving 1 base of the junction unmatched. Germline V lookup: CDR1 DFQATT, CDR2 SNEGSKA (reference sequence). The CDR3 totals 12 residues.

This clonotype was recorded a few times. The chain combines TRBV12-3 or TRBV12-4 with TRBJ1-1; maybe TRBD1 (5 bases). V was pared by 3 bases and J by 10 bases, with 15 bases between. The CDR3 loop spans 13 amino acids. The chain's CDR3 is CASSLSGAMGAFF. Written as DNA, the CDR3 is TGTGCCAGCAGTTTGAGTGGGGCGATGGGAGCTTTCTTT.

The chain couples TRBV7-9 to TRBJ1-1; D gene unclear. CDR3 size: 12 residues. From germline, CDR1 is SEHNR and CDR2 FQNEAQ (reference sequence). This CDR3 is CVSRGGGTEAFF. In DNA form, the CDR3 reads TGTGTTAGCCGGGGAGGAGGTACTGAAGCTTTCTTT.

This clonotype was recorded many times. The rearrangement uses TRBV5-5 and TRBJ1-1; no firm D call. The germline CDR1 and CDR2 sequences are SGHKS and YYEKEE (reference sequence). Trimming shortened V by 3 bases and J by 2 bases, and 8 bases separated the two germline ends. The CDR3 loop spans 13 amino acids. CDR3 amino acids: CASSSERNTEAFF. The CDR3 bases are TGTGCCAGCAGCTCAGAAAGAAACACTGAAGCTTTCTTT.

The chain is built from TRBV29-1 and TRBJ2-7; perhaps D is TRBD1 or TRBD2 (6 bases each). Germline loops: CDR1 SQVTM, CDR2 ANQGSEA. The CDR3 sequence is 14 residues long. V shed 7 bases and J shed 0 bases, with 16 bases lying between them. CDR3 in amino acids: CSAEGGPPSYEQYF. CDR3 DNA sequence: TGCAGCGCGGAGGGGGGACCACCCTCCTACGAGCAGTACTTC.

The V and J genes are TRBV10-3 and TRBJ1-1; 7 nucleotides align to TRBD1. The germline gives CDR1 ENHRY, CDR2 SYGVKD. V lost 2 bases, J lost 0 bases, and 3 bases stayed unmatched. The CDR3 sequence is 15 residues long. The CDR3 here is CAISEMTGMNTEAFF. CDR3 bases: TGTGCCATCAGTGAGATGACAGGGATGAACACTGAAGCTTTCTTT.

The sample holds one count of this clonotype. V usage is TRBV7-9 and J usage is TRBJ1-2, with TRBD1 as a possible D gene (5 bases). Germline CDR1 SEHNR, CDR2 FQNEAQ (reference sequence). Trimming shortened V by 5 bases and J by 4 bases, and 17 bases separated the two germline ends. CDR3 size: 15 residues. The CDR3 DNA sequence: TGTGCCAGCAGCCCTCGGACAACGCCGTCCTATGGCTACACCTTC. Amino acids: CASSPRTTPSYGYTF.

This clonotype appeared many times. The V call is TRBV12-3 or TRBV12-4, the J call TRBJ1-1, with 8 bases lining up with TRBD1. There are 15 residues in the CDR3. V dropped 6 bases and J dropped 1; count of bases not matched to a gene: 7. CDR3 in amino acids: CASSSLGTGNTEAFF. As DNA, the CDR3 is TGTGCCAGCAGCTCGCTAGGGACAGGGAACACTGAAGCTTTCTTT.

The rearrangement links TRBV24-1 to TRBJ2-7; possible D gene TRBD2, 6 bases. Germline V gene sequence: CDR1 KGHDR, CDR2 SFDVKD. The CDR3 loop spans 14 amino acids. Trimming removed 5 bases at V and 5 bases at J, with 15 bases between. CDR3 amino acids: CATSAAGPEHEQYF. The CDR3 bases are TGTGCCACCAGTGCGGCGGGACCCGAGCACGAGCAGTACTTC.

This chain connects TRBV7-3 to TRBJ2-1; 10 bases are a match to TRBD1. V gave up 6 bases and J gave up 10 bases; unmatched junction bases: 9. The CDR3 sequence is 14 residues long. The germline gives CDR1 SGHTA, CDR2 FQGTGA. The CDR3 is CASSSPGTGDEQFF. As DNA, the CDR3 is TGTGCCAGCAGTTCCCCCGGGACAGGGGACGAGCAGTTCTTC.

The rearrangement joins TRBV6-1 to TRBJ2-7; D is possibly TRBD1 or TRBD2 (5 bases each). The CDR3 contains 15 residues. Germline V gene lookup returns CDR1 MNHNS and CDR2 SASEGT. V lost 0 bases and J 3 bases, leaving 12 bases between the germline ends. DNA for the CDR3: TGTGCCAGCAGTGAAGCGCTAGGGGAGCGCTACGAGCAGTACTTC. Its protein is CASSEALGERYEQYF.